This T cell receptor (beta chain) was identified during a study of PD-L1 blockade in urothelial cancer. The CDR3 runs 18 residues. Unmatched junction bases numbered 14, after V lost 6 bases and J lost 0 bases. Germline CDR1 is ENHRY and CDR2 is SYGVKD. Regarding time point: pretreatment peripheral blood. Sequencing used immunoSEQ multiplex PCR; TCRdb keeps in-frame clones, though not all of them. The sample consists of 49,000 or so clones, around 79% of them appearing once. Material: PBMCs, obtained around atezolizumab (anti-PD-L1) treatment. J is TRBJ2-7 and V is TRBV10-3; 10 bases align to TRBD2. This TCR derives from a man in his 70s with urothelial cancer. CDR3 nucleotide sequence: TGTGCCATCAGGCCGGGACTAGCGTCCTGGCGTGGCTCCTACGAGCAGTACTTC. Translation: CAIRPGLASWRGSYEQYF.